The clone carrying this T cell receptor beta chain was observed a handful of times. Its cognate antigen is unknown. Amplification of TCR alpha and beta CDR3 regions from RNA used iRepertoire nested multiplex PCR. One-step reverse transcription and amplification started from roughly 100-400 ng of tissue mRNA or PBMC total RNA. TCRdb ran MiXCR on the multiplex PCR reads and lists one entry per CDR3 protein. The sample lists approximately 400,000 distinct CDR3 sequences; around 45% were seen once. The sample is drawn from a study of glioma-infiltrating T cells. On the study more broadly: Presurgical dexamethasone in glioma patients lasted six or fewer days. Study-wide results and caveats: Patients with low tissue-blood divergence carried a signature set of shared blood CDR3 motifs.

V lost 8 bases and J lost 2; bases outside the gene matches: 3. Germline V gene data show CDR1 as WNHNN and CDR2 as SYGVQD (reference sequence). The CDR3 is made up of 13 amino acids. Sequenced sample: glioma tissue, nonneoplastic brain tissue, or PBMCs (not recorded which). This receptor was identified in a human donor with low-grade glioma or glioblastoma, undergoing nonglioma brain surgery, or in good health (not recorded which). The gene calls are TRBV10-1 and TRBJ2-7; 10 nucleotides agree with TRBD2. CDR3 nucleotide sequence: TGCGCCAGCTTAGCGGGGGGACCCTACGAGCAGTACTTC. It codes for CASLAGGPYEQYF.